This TCR beta chain was observed in a study of cytomegalovirus exposure and HLA in healthy donors. PCR amplification relied on 60 Vbeta primers (plus 13 Jbeta primers). Method: immunoSEQ multiplex PCR; TCRdb's copy keeps in-frame clones and lacks some. Of around 150,000 clones detected, approximately 67% appear once; the ten largest clones hold roughly 4%. V gave up 1 base and J gave up 1 base, with 7 bases separating them. Germline CDR1 reads SGHTA; CDR2 reads FQGNSA. The CDR3 has 14 residues. The receptor was isolated from a woman aged 18-29 years in good health and CMV-seropositive. The sequenced material came from PBMCs. The J gene is TRBJ1-1, the V gene TRBV7-2; D gene unclear. The CDR3 DNA reads TGTGCCAGCAGCTTAGTGTCCGGGAACACTGAAGCTTTCTTT. Translated: CASSLVSGNTEAFF.